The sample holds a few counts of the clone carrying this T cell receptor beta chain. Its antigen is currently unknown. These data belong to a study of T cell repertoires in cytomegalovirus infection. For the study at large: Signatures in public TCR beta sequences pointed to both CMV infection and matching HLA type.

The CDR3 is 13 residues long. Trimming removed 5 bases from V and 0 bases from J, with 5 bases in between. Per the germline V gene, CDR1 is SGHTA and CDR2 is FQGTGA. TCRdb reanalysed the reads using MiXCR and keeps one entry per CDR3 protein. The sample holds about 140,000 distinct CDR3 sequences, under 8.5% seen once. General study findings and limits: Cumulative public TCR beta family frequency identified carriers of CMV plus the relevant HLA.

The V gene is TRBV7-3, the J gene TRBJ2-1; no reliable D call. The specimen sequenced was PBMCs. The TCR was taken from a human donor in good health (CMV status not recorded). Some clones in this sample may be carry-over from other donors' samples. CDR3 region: CASSPNSYNEQFF. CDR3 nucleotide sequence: TGTGCCAGCAGCCCGAACTCCTACAATGAGCAGTTCTTC.